The 29 T cell receptor beta chains presented below share a single source sample, sequenced in a study of blood T cell repertoires in COVID-19. Only in-frame clones appear in the TCRdb table, and some are missing; sequencing was by immunoSEQ multiplex PCR. The sample holds around 150,000 clones, 84% seen once. The specimen sequenced was peripheral blood. The origin of the receptors is a woman between 50 and 59 years old in a cohort sampled during active or convalescent COVID-19.

The J gene is TRBJ1-4, the V gene TRBV4-3; 8 bases align to TRBD1. There are 17 residues in the CDR3. V shed 0 bases and J 0 bases; nucleotides not matched to a gene: 3. CDR1 LGHNA and CDR2 YSLEER come from the germline V gene. The CDR3 DNA is TGCGCCAGCAGCCAAGACGGGACAGGCCCAACTAATGAAAAACTGTTTTTT. As protein: CASSQDGTGPTNEKLFF.

The chain joins TRBV5-1 to TRBJ1-6, with D possibly TRBD1 on 6 matching bases. Germline V CDR1 and CDR2: SGHRS, YFSETQ. This CDR3 has 13 residues. The V end lost 7 bases, the J end lost 6 bases, and 11 bases lay between the germline ends. CDR3 loop: CASSGHPNSPLHF. CDR3 coding DNA: TGCGCCAGCTCGGGACACCCTAATTCACCCCTCCACTTT.

The chain recombines TRBV7-9 with TRBJ1-1, with 9 bases lining up with TRBD1. CDR3 size: 13 residues. Per germline, CDR1 SEHNR and CDR2 FQNEAQ (reference sequence). Germline trimming cut 5 bases from V and 8 bases from J; bases unmatched to any gene: 6. The CDR3 here is CASSRPGQGEAFF. As DNA, the CDR3 is TGTGCCAGCAGCCGCCCGGGACAGGGAGAAGCTTTCTTT.

The CDR3 DNA follows: TGTGCCTCCTCGTCCGGGACAGGGGCGATTAGGAGAATGAACACTGAAGCTTTCTTT. Translating it yields CASSSGTGAIRRMNTEAFF. The gene calls are TRBV10-3 and TRBJ1-1, with TRBD1 matching 10 bases. The CDR3 runs 19 residues. Germline V gene sequence: CDR1 ENHRY, CDR2 SYGVKD. Germline trimming cut 11 bases from V and 0 bases from J; bases unmatched to any gene: 21.

The CDR3 sequence is CASSLSDTEAFF. The DNA for the CDR3 is TGTGCCAGCAGCTTAAGCGACACTGAAGCTTTCTTT. The chain recombines TRBV11-2 with TRBJ1-1; D not certain. The length of the CDR3 is 12 residues. Germline lookup yields CDR1 SGHAT and CDR2 FQNNGV. V was trimmed by 2 bases and J by 3 bases, leaving 4 bases between them.

This chain uses TRBV3-1 (or the pseudogene TRBV3-2) with TRBJ2-3; 8 bases map to TRBD2. The J segment lost 1 base and the V segment lost 4 bases, leaving 10 bases of the junction unmatched. The CDR3 extends over 17 amino acids. From germline, CDR1 is LGHDT and CDR2 YNNKEL (reference sequence). CDR3 sequence reads: CASSRSTIAGRTDTQYF. The DNA of the CDR3 is TGTGCCAGCAGCCGCAGTACCATAGCGGGGCGCACAGATACGCAGTATTTT.

This chain uses TRBV24-1 with TRBJ2-7; D gene ambiguous. The CDR3 runs to 11 residues. Germline V CDR1 and CDR2: KGHDR, SFDVKD. V dropped 4 bases and J dropped 2 bases, with 2 bases sitting between them. The DNA for the CDR3 is TGTGCCACCAGTGACACCTACGAGCAGTACTTC. As protein: CATSDTYEQYF.

The chain couples TRBV7-2 to TRBJ1-1, with 7 bases aligning to TRBD1. Unmatched junction bases numbered 7, after V lost 4 bases and J lost 8 bases. Germline-derived CDR1 and CDR2 are SGHTA and FQGNSA. The CDR3 has 13 residues. The CDR3 nucleotides are TGTGCCAGCAGCTCAACCCGGGACAGCGAAGCTTTCTTT. Translating gives CASSSTRDSEAFF. The complete variable domain, with remaining parts taken from reference TRBV7-2 and TRBJ1-1, reads GAGVSQSPSNKVTEKGKDVELRCDPISGHTALYWYRQSLGQGLEFLIYFQGNSAPDKSGLPSDRFSAERTGGSVSTLTIQRTQQEDSAVYLCASSSTRDSEAFFGQGTRLTVV.

The rearrangement joins TRBV6-4 to TRBJ1-6; D not certain. The CDR3 length is 15 residues. CDR1 is MRHNA, CDR2 SNTAGT, per germline. V shed 1 base and J shed 3 bases, with 7 bases lying between them. This chain's CDR3 is CASSDYFGYNSPLHF. The CDR3 DNA follows: TGTGCCAGCAGTGACTATTTCGGCTATAATTCACCCCTCCACTTT.

The chain links TRBV5-1 to TRBJ2-1; the match to TRBD1 covers 11 bases. The CDR3 contains 15 residues. V shed 4 bases and J 4 bases; nucleotides not matched to a gene: 4. CDR1 and CDR2 from the germline V gene are SGHRS and YFSETQ. The DNA for the CDR3 is TGCGCCAGCAGCCATGGACAGGGGGCATACAATGAGCAGTTCTTC. Encoded protein: CASSHGQGAYNEQFF.

The rearrangement joins TRBV24-1 to TRBJ2-1, with 12 bases aligning to TRBD2. CDR3 length: 16 amino acids. Germline CDR1 is KGHDR and CDR2 is SFDVKD. With V trimmed by 9 bases and J by 4 bases, 9 bases remained unmatched. The CDR3: CATHPLTSGGYNEQFF. The CDR3 coding sequence is TGTGCCACCCATCCCTTAACTAGCGGGGGGTACAATGAGCAGTTCTTC.

The chain recombines TRBV19 with TRBJ2-5, with TRBD1 matching over 8 bases. J lost 9 bases, V lost 6 bases, and 18 bases had no gene match. The CDR3 loop spans 16 amino acids. Germline CDR1 reads LNHDA; CDR2 reads SQIVND (reference sequence). The CDR3 here is CASRDRDDSPLLPQYF. DNA of the CDR3: TGTGCCAGTAGGGACAGGGATGACTCCCCGCTTCTGCCCCAGTACTTC.

This clone appeared a single time. This chain joins TRBV5-8 and TRBJ1-6; TRBD1 matches 7 bases. The V gene's germline CDR1 is SGHTS and CDR2 YDEGEE. This CDR3 spans 16 amino acids. The V gene end was trimmed by 5 bases and the J gene end by 3 bases; junction bases not matched to a gene: 8. The CDR3 sequence: CASSPPWDSYNSPLHF. DNA of the CDR3: TGTGCCAGCAGTCCCCCCTGGGACAGCTATAATTCACCCCTCCACTTT.

The J gene is TRBJ1-6, the V gene TRBV27, with no clear D. The CDR3 sequence is 14 residues long. V dropped 4 bases and J dropped 6 bases, with 10 bases sitting between them. Germline-derived CDR1 and CDR2 are MNHEY and SMNVEV (reference sequence). The CDR3 here is CASSWSSGNSPLHF. The CDR3 DNA follows: TGTGCCAGCAGTTGGTCTTCAGGTAATTCACCCCTCCACTTT.

The chain links TRBV9 to TRBJ1-2; 9 positions match TRBD1. The V gene's germline CDR1 is SGDLS and CDR2 YYNGEE. CDR3 length: 16 residues. J gave up 4 bases and V 3 bases, and 10 bases lay outside the gene matches. The CDR3 bases are TGTGCCAGCAGCGCAATACAGGGGGCGCGCCTCTATGGCTACACCTTC. Its protein is CASSAIQGARLYGYTF.

V and J are TRBV7-2 and TRBJ2-1; 7 nucleotides line up with TRBD2. The ends lost 3 bases at V and 8 bases at J; junction bases unmatched: 10. The CDR3 is 15 residues long. Germline CDR1 and CDR2: SGHTA and FQGNSA. Here the CDR3 DNA reads TGTGCCAGCAGCTTGACGCGGGAGCCTAGGGATGAGCAGTTCTTC. Translating gives CASSLTREPRDEQFF. Supplemented by reference TRBV7-2 and TRBJ2-1, the full variable domain reads GAGVSQSPSNKVTEKGKDVELRCDPISGHTALYWYRQSLGQGLEFLIYFQGNSAPDKSGLPSDRFSAERTGGSVSTLTIQRTQQEDSAVYLCASSLTREPRDEQFFGPGTRLTVL.

This chain joins TRBV7-8 and TRBJ1-5; D unresolved. The germline V and J ends were trimmed by 0 bases and 1 base, with 16 bases remaining between them. The CDR3 contains 18 residues. Per the germline V gene, CDR1 is SGHVS and CDR2 is FQNEAQ. DNA of the CDR3: TGTGCCAGCAGCTTAGCTAGTTACGGCGGATTCAGCAATCAGCCCCAGCATTTT. Its translation: CASSLASYGGFSNQPQHF. Complete variable domain (other parts from reference TRBV7-8 and TRBJ1-5): GAGVSQSPRYKVAKRGQDVALRCDPISGHVSLFWYQQALGQGPEFLTYFQNEAQLDKSGLPSDRFFAERPEGSVSTLKIQRTQQEDSAVYLCASSLASYGGFSNQPQHFGDGTRLSIL.

The rearrangement uses TRBV4-1 and TRBJ1-1; D remains unclear. The germline V gene encodes CDR1 MGHRA and CDR2 YSYEKL. The CDR3 runs 15 residues. Trimming stripped 5 bases from V and 1 base from J, with 14 bases between. CDR3 nucleotides: TGCGCCAGCAGCACCCCTGGACTCAGGAACACTGAAGCTTTCTTT. Amino acids: CASSTPGLRNTEAFF.

The V and J genes are TRBV9 and TRBJ2-7; D perhaps matches TRBD1 (5 bases). Trimming removed 7 bases from V and 6 bases from J, with 20 bases in between. Germline CDR1 SGDLS, CDR2 YYNGEE. The CDR3 has 14 residues. The CDR3 spells CASSETARPSEQYF. DNA of the CDR3: TGTGCCAGCTCGGAGACAGCCAGACCCTCCGAGCAGTACTTC.

The V gene is TRBV7-9, the J gene TRBJ1-1; TRBD1 agrees at 8 bases. The CDR3 sequence is 17 residues long. Per the germline V gene, CDR1 is SEHNR and CDR2 is FQNEAQ (reference sequence). V shed 1 base and J 6 bases; nucleotides not matched to a gene: 13. CDR3 DNA sequence: TGTGCCAGCAGCTTAGGAGTAGTACGGCAGGGGGCTTCTGAAGCTTTCTTT. Amino acids: CASSLGVVRQGASEAFF. The full variable domain, with the rest looked up from reference TRBV7-9 and TRBJ1-1, is DTGVSQNPRHKITKRGQNVTFRCDPISEHNRLYWYRQTLGQGPEFLTYFQNEAQLEKSRLLSDRFSAERPKGSFSTLEIQRTEQGDSAMYLCASSLGVVRQGASEAFFGQGTRLTVV.

Only a few counts were recorded for this clone. The chain is built from TRBV19 and TRBJ1-5; D may be TRBD1 (6 bases). The germline gives CDR1 LNHDA, CDR2 SQIVND (reference sequence). Trimming cost V 4 bases and J 7 bases, with 17 bases left between them. The CDR3 spans 15 residues. DNA of the CDR3: TGTGCCAGTAGTAGGGGGCCTGTGGGCGAACAGCCCCAGCATTTT. It yields the protein CASSRGPVGEQPQHF.

V and J are TRBV24-1 and TRBJ2-3; 11 nucleotides line up with TRBD2. V was clipped by 5 bases and J by 0 bases; unmatched bases: 9. The germline V gene has CDR1 KGHDR and CDR2 SFDVKD. This CDR3 is 18 amino acids long. The CDR3 protein is CATSATSLAGGSTDTQYF. In nucleotides, the CDR3 is TGTGCCACCAGTGCCACCTCGCTAGCGGGGGGTAGCACAGATACGCAGTATTTT.

This chain joins TRBV19 and TRBJ2-5; TRBD2 matches at 14 bases. Looked up from germline, CDR1 is LNHDA and CDR2 is SQIVND (reference sequence). Unmatched junction bases numbered 8, after V lost 5 bases and J lost 6 bases. The CDR3 loop spans 16 amino acids. CDR3 coding DNA: TGTGCCAGTAGTGATCGACTAGCGGGGGGGTTGAAGACCCAGTACTTC. It codes for CASSDRLAGGLKTQYF.

The J gene is TRBJ2-7, the V gene TRBV6-2 or TRBV6-3; D ambiguous. From germline, CDR1 is MNHEY and CDR2 SVGEGT. V lost 4 bases and J 4 bases, leaving 5 bases between the germline ends. This CDR3 has 11 residues. The CDR3 DNA reads as TGTGCCAGCAGTTTACAATACGAGCAGTACTTC. The encoded protein is CASSLQYEQYF.

V gene TRBV5-8 combines with J gene TRBJ1-6, with a weak D call TRBD1 (5 bases). CDR1 SGHTS and CDR2 YDEGEE come from the germline V gene. V gave up 0 bases and J gave up 8 bases, with 24 bases separating them. There are 19 residues in the CDR3. DNA for the CDR3: TGTGCCAGCAGCTTGGTCCGAGACGGTCGGTTTATAGGGGATTCACCCCTCCACTTT. Translation gives CASSLVRDGRFIGDSPLHF.

The V gene is TRBV6-5, the J gene TRBJ2-6, with 10 bases lining up with TRBD1. Germline CDR1 and CDR2: MNHEY and SVGAGI. The CDR3 is 15 amino acids. V lost 10 bases, J lost 4 bases, and 7 bases stayed unmatched. The CDR3 sequence is CATGQGVSGANVLTF. In DNA, the CDR3 is TGTGCCACCGGACAGGGGGTATCAGGGGCCAACGTCCTGACTTTC.

The chain is built from TRBV25-1 and TRBJ2-2; no clear D gene. The CDR3 spans 15 residues. Per germline, CDR1 MGHDK and CDR2 SYGVNS. Trimming pared 2 bases from V and 0 bases from J, leaving 7 bases between. CDR3 residues: CASSERLANTGELFF. CDR3 nucleotide sequence: TGTGCCAGCAGTGAAAGGCTAGCGAACACCGGGGAGCTGTTTTTT. The full variable domain, its missing parts supplied by reference TRBV25-1 and TRBJ2-2, is EADIYQTPRYLVIGTGKKITLECSQTMGHDKMYWYQQDPGMELHLIHYSYGVNSTEKGDLSSESTVSRIRTEHFPLTLESARPSHTSQYLCASSERLANTGELFFGEGSRLTVL.

The chain has TRBV2 and TRBJ1-6, with D perhaps matching TRBD1 (5 bases). This CDR3 comprises 14 residues. V lost 3 bases to trimming and J lost 8 bases, with 11 bases between them. From germline, CDR1 is SNHLY and CDR2 FYNNEI. This chain's CDR3 is CASSESGDYSPLHF. The CDR3 coding sequence is TGTGCCAGCAGTGAGTCGGGGGACTATTCACCCCTCCACTTT. The whole variable domain, filled in from reference TRBV2 and TRBJ1-6, reads EPEVTQTPSHQVTQMGQEVILRCVPISNHLYFYWYRQILGQKVEFLVSFYNNEISEKSEIFDDQFSVERPDGSNFTLKIRSTKLEDSAMYFCASSESGDYSPLHFGNGTRLTVT.

In the case of this clone: The same CDR3 is also encoded by other DNA sequences in this sample. This rearrangement joins TRBV5-1 to TRBJ2-1, with unresolved D. The germline CDR1 and CDR2 sequences are SGHRS and YFSETQ. Trimming stripped 0 bases from V and 2 bases from J, with 9 bases between. The length of the CDR3 is 15 residues. The CDR3 is CASSLGGRAYNEQFF. CDR3 coding DNA: TGCGCCAGCAGCTTGGGTGGGCGCGCCTACAATGAGCAGTTCTTC.